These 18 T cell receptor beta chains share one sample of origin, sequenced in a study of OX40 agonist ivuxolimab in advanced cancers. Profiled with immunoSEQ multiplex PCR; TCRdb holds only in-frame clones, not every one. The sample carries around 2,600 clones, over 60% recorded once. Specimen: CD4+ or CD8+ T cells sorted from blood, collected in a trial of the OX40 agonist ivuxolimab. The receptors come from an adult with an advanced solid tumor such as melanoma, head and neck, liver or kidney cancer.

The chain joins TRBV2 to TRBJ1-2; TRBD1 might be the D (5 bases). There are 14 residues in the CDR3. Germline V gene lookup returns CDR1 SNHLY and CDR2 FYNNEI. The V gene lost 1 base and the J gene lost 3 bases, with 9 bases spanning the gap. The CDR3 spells CASSEGQTYYGYTF. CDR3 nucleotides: TGTGCCAGCAGTGAAGGACAGACTTACTATGGCTACACCTTC.

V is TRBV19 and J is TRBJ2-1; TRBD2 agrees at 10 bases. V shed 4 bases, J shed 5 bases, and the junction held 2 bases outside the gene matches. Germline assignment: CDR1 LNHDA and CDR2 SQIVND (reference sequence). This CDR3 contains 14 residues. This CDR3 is CASSTSGSHNEQFF. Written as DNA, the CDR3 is TGTGCCAGTAGTACTAGCGGGAGCCACAATGAGCAGTTCTTC.

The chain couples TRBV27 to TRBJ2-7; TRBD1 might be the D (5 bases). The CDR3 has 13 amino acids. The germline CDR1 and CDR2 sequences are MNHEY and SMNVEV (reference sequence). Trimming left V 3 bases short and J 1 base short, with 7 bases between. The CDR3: CASSLDTSYEQYF. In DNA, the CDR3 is TGTGCCAGCAGTTTGGACACGTCCTACGAGCAGTACTTC.

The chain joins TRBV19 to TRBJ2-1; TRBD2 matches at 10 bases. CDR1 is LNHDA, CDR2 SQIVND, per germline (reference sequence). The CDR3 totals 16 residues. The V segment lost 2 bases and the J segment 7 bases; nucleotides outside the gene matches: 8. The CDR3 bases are TGTGCCAGTAGTATATCACTACTAGCGGGAAAGAATGAGCAGTTCTTC. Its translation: CASSISLLAGKNEQFF.

CDR3 coding DNA: TGTGCCAGCAGCCCCCCTTTGTCCAATGAGCAGTTCTTC. Translation gives CASSPPLSNEQFF. The chain carries TRBV5-4 and TRBJ2-1; D not certain. With 4 bases removed from V and 6 bases from J, the gap between germline ends came to 11 bases. The germline V gene encodes CDR1 SGHNT and CDR2 YYREEE (reference sequence). The CDR3 spans 13 residues. The full variable domain, its missing parts supplied by reference TRBV5-4 and TRBJ2-1, is ETGVTQSPTHLIKTRGQQVTLRCSSQSGHNTVSWYQQALGQGPQFIFQYYREEENGRGNFPPRFSGLQFPNYSSELNVNALELDDSALYLCASSPPLSNEQFFGPGTRLTVL.

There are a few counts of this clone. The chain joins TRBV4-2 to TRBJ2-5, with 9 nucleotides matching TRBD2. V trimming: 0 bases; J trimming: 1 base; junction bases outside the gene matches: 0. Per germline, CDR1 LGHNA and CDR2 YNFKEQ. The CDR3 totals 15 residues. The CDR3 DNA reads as TGTGCCAGCAGCCAAGAGCGGGGGGGCCAAGAGACCCAGTACTTC. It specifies CASSQERGGQETQYF.

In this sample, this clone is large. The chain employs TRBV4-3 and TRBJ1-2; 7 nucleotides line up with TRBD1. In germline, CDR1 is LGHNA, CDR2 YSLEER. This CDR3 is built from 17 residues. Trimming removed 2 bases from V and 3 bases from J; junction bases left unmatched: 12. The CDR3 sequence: CASSQSATGKDDYGYTF. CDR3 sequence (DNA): TGCGCCAGCAGCCAATCAGCGACAGGGAAAGACGACTATGGCTACACCTTC.

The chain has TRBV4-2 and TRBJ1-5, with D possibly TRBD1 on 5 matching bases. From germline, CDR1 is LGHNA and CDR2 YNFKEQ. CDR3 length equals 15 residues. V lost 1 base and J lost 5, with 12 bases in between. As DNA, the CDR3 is TGTGCCAGCAGCCAAGGGGGGGACGGTTATCAGCCCCAGCATTTT. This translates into CASSQGGDGYQPQHF.

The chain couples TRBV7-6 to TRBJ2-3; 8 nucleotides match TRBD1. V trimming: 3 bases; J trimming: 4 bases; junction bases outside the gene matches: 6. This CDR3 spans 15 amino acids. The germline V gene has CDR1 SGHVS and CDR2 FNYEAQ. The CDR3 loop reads CASSFLSGGADTQYF. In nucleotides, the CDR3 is TGTGCCAGCAGCTTCCTTTCAGGGGGCGCAGATACGCAGTATTTT.

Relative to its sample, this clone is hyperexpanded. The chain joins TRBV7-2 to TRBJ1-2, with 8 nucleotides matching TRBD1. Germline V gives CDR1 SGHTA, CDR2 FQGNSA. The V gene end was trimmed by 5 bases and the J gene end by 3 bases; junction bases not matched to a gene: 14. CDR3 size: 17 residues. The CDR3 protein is CASSPLLGRGPYYGYTF. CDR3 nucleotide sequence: TGTGCCAGCAGCCCCCTTTTAGGCAGGGGGCCTTACTATGGCTACACCTTC.

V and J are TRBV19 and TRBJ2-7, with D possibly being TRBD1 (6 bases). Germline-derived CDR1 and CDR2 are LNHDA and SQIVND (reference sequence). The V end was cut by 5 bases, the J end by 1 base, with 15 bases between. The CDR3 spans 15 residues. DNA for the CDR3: TGTGCCAGTAGTGTCAACCTGGACAGTTCCTACGAGCAGTACTTC. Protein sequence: CASSVNLDSSYEQYF.

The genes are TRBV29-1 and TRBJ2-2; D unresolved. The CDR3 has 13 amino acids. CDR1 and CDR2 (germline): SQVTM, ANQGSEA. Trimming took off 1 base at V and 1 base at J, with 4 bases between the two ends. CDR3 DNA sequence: TGCAGCGTTGAAGCCTTGAACACCGGGGAGCTGTTTTTT. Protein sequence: CSVEALNTGELFF.

The CDR3 DNA reads TGTGCCAGCAGCCTCCATATGGGGGGGCTCCGCTTAAGCGGCTACACCTTC. Translating gives CASSLHMGGLRLSGYTF. This chain uses TRBV12-1 with TRBJ1-2. TRBV12-1 is a pseudogene segment. The CDR3 has 17 amino acids.

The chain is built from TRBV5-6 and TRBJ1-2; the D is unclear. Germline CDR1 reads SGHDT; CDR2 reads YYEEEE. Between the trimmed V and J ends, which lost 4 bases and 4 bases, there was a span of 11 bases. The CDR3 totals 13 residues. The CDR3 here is CASSGVGIYGYTF. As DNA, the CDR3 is TGTGCCAGCAGCGGGGTCGGGATCTATGGCTACACCTTC. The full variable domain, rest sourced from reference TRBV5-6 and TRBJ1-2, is DAGVTQSPTHLIKTRGQQVTLRCSPKSGHDTVSWYQQALGQGPQFIFQYYEEEERQRGNFPDRFSGHQFPNYSSELNVNALLLGDSALYLCASSGVGIYGYTFGSGTRLTVV.

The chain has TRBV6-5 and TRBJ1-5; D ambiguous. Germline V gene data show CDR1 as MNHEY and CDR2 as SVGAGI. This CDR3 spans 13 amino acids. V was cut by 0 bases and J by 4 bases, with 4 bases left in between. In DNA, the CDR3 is TGTGCCAGCAGTTACTCCCGAAATCAGCCCCAGCATTTT. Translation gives CASSYSRNQPQHF.

The chain's CDR3 is CASRRTSAGSSYNEQFF. CDR3 sequence (DNA): TGTGCCAGCAGACGCACCTCGGCGGGGAGCTCCTACAATGAGCAGTTCTTC. The chain links TRBV27 to TRBJ2-1, with D perhaps TRBD2 (6 bases). V lost 6 bases and J lost 0, with 18 bases in between. The CDR3 is 17 residues long. From germline, CDR1 is MNHEY and CDR2 SMNVEV (reference sequence).

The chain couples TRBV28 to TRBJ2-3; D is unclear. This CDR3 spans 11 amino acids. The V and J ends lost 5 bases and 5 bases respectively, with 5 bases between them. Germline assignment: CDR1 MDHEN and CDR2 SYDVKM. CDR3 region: CASSPQDTQYF. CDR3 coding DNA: TGTGCCAGCAGTCCCCAAGATACGCAGTATTTT.

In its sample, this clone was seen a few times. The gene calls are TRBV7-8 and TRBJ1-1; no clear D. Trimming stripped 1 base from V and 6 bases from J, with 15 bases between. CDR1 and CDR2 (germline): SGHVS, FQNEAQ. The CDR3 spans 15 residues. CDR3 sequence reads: CASSLGVGPLAEAFF. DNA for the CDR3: TGTGCCAGCAGCTTAGGGGTCGGGCCCTTAGCTGAAGCTTTCTTT.